Included here is one T cell receptor beta chain sequence, with context. The record originates from a study of blood T cell repertoires in COVID-19. About the research overall: Collection of acute and convalescent COVID-19 samples took place in the United States, Italy and Spain. Sample material is recorded as cDNA or gDNA derived from T cells, B-cell-depleted T cells, or PBMCs.

Authors' analysis steps: Reference gene primers were amplified, and this amplification served to estimate nucleated cell counts. Produced via immunoSEQ multiplex PCR; TCRdb's table is partial and in-frame only. Clone size and V and J calls were adopted from that table, with D and trimming inferred from the DNA. The top ten hold around 15% of the sample, which has about 81,000 clones, roughly 84% seen once. This CDR3 region has 19 residues. Losses at the gene ends were 1 base for V and 4 bases for J; bases not matched to a gene: 15. In germline, CDR1 is MNHEY, CDR2 SMNVEV (reference sequence). Sequencing was carried out using peripheral blood. This chain links TRBV27 with TRBJ2-3, with TRBD1 identical over 9 bases. The source is a woman in her seventies with acute or convalescent COVID-19. The CDR3 nucleotides read TGTGCCAGCAGTTTATTCCGATCCTCGGGACAGGGCGTCGCAGATACGCAGTATTTT. It is translated as CASSLFRSSGQGVADTQYF.